This T cell receptor beta chain was sequenced for a study of tumor-infiltrating lymphocytes in primary liver carcinoma. With around 490 ng total RNA as template and a constant-region primer, TCR beta cDNA was made. ARM-PCR was slightly modified, and three nested multiplex PCR rounds with it gave rise to the TCR beta libraries. Use of TRBV1-TRBV30 forward primers with a C-beta reverse primer characterized the first two PCR rounds, which lasted 10 cycles each. One entry per CDR3 protein results from TCRdb running MiXCR on the multiplex PCR reads. This table holds about 50,000 distinct CDR3 sequences, around 77% found once. The study, taken as a whole, reports: Tumors and blood were compared for top-250-clone fraction, and tumors had the significantly higher value (p = 0.039). Tumor-adjacent and tumor-blood pairs displayed less overlap than did pairs of tumor regions.

This clonotype appeared once. Antigen: not known. No conserved phenylalanine or tryptophan is present at the end of the CDR3, so a read error is the likely explanation. It is unclear where the CDR3 begins or ends on the DNA, so no DNA is shown, and the CDR3 is as TCRdb lists it. From its first to its last residue, the CDR3 has 11 amino acids. Germline V gives CDR1 MDHEN, CDR2 SYDVKM. The source material, about 18-31 mg of unsorted bulk tissue, was used to co-extract RNA and DNA. Each tumor sample had over 90% viable tumor cells. The sequence derives from a man aged 40-55 years with primary liver carcinoma and hepatitis B virus infection. Sequenced material: liver tumor tissue from sampling region 5. Documented subset: tumor region T5, tumor centre. The chain employs TRBV28 and TRBJ2-1. This chain's CDR3 is CASSSFLTYLI.